This paragraph reports one TCR beta chain. Its specific antigen is unknown. Base qualities are not recorded, but no much larger clone differs from it by a single base. The sample was run on an Illumina HiSeq 2500. Quantitative 5'-RACE with molecular barcodes was used to prepare TCR beta libraries. On the authors' methods: To identify disease-linked TCR variants, a new computational method was used, one built on a probabilistic model of VDJ rearrangement. TCRdb reprocessing: public reads trimmed at Q25 with fastp, clones called with MiXCR, in-frame beta chains kept. Each CDR3 protein appears once, grouped with its most common genes and DNA. What appears here as the V and J calls and clone size reflects TCRdb's work, not the paper's. In all, the sample holds more than 650,000 distinct CDR3 sequences, and around 11% of those were seen once. The ten biggest clones cover just over 0.5% of the sample. The CDR3 holds 15 amino acids from the cysteine to the phenylalanine. The retained sequence is limited to the CDR3, 45 bases, with the frame set at the first base. V gives up 6 bases and J gives up 0 bases, and the segment between their germline ends measures 15 bases. CDR1 and CDR2, looked up from the germline V gene, are MNHNS and SASEGT.

The entry originates in a study of CD8 T cells in ankylosing spondylitis (dated by TCRdb to between 2016 and 2019). About the full investigation: The study set out to find disease-linked TCR variants by profiling T cell receptor beta repertoires in ankylosing spondylitis patients and healthy donors. In total, the full study cohort was made up of 95 to 110 healthy donors and 25 ankylosing spondylitis patients. Samples of peripheral blood were taken, and for ankylosing spondylitis patients, synovial fluid was collected as well.

The paper as a whole reports these results and caveats: The disease-linked clones had a CD8+ phenotype and were found at relatively low frequencies in peripheral blood. Some of the motif variants had been reported before in the synovial fluid and blood of reactive arthritis patients, a finding that suggests common disease-initiation mechanisms. Blood from ankylosing spondylitis patients appeared to be characterized by a TCR beta motif composed of eight highly homologous amino acid variants. According to the report, matched synovial fluid samples from ankylosing spondylitis patients were significantly enriched for the disease-linked clones.

Recombination joined TRBV6-1 with TRBJ2-7; the D gene assignment is ambiguous. Sequenced: blood, either unsorted or a sorted T cell fraction (not recorded which). This clonotype was sampled from a male donor with ankylosing spondylitis. The DNA sequence is TGTGCCAGCAGCCCAACTTTGGCAAGCTCCTACGAGCAGTACTTC. It translates as CASSPTLASSYEQYF.